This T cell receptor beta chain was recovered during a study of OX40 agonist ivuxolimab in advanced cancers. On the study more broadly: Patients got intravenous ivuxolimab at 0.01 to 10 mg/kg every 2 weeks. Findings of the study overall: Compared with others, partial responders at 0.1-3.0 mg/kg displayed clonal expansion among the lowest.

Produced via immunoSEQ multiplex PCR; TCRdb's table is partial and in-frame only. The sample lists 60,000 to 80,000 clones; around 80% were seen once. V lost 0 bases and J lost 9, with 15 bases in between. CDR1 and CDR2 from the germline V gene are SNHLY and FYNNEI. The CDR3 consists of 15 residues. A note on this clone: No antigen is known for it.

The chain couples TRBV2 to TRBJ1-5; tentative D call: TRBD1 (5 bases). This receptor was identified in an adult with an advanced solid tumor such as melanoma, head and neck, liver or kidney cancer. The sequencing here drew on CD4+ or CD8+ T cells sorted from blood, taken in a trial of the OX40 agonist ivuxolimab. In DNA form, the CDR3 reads TGTGCCAGCAGTGAAGCAAGGGGATACCTCGGGCCCCAGCATTTT. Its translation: CASSEARGYLGPQHF.